This T cell receptor (beta chain) is drawn from a study of technical replicates of blood from a few donors. V shed 5 bases and J shed 6 bases, with 16 bases lying between them. The CDR3 is made up of 15 amino acids. CDR1 is SGHTA and CDR2 is FQGNSA in the germline V gene. Sequencing used immunoSEQ multiplex PCR; TCRdb keeps in-frame clones, though not all of them. The table records 80,000 to 95,000 clones, about 90% of them present only once. The sequenced sample was T cells isolated from PBMCs. The chain joins TRBV7-2 to TRBJ1-4; unclear D gene. This receptor was identified in a human donor in good health. CDR3 DNA sequence: TGTGCCAGCAGCCCAAGACCCTCGGGGTATGAAAAACTGTTTTTT. It is translated as CASSPRPSGYEKLFF.